These T cell receptor beta chains were read from a single sample in a study of human T cells and chemical hapten exposure. TCRdb reanalysed the RACE reads using MiXCR and keeps one entry per CDR3 protein. The sample carries some 300,000 distinct CDR3 sequences, 4.5% to 5.5% recorded once. The starting material was whole blood, obtained in connection with sensitization to the hapten diphenylcyclopropenone (DPC). The receptors here all came from a woman aged 18-29 years with alopecia areata. Some clones in this sample may be carry-over from other donors' samples. Each CDR3 is given with its conserved first and last residue.

TRBV3-1 | CASSPFPLDVNYGYTF
TRBV3-1 | CASSLWQRSYEQYF
TRBV6-5 | CASSYSRGNQPHHF
TRBV2 | CASGADYMNTEAFF
TRBV28 | CASSPTRQLAKNIQYF
TRBV11-2 | CASSLSGSRQETQYF
TRBV3-1 | CASSPGLAGAASYNEQFF
TRBV27 | CASSYSGGGRVYEQYF
TRBV28 | CAITDRTSSGANVLTF
TRBV28 | CASSLDTHQQETQYF
TRBV7-9 | CASSLGSGGASSYEQYF
TRBV7-3 | CASSLTGETEAFF
TRBV7-8 | CASSPFADRGSNEQFF
TRBV5-6 | CASSLVLEVEQFF
TRBV5-1 | CASSPGTGTGEQYF
TRBV4-3 | CASSQAAAGGKDSPLHF
TRBV5-1 | CASSSTDKETQYF
TRBV20-1 | CSATPTGLDGYTF
TRBV29-1 | CSVEALTGGTEAFF
TRBV20-1 | CSARDSSGNTEAFF
TRBV4-1 | CASSQVGWEQGGEQYF
TRBV6-5 | CASSSTPLGTAEAFF
TRBV12-3/TRBV12-4 | CASSQQRGEAFF
TRBV6-5 | CATCLTVGVAKNIQYF
TRBV29-1 | CSVEPGTANYGYTF
TRBV7-2 | CASNLAGNTDTQYF
TRBV5-5 | CASSRADRGLLAGELFF
TRBV20-1 | CSARDERGLQHF
TRBV29-1 | CSAVRDRVTDTQYF
TRBV7-3 | CASSPLSGGPTDTQYF
TRBV19 | CASQGQGNQPQHF
TRBV20-1 | CSAPGTGGPYEQYF
TRBV6-6 | CASSYSPRVGGSGYGYTF
TRBV6-5 | CASSYYRGVNTGELFF
TRBV19 | CASIHKGRYGYTF
TRBV11-2 | CASSLERSQPQHF
TRBV7-9 | CASSLEFRTPGGYTF
TRBV29-1 | CSVEDRQPTGPPRSGANVLTF
TRBV6-2/TRBV6-3 | CASSYFGEWDSNQPQHF
TRBV6-2/TRBV6-3 | CASSRGGANNEQFF
TRBV10-3 | CAISEGGRSGANVLTF
TRBV29-1 | CSVDRATNYGYTF
TRBV6-4 | CASSELAGTKSTQYF
TRBV7-2 | CASSLQGWGTEAFF
TRBV29-1 | CSADGALSVTEAFF
TRBV29-1 | CSVEQGTNTDTQYF
TRBV5-1 | CASSLVGQGGTEAFF